There are a few counts of the clone carrying this TCR beta chain. As originally analysed: Scientists estimated how many nucleated cells there were by amplifying reference gene primers. Repertoires were generated with immunoSEQ multiplex PCR, while TCRdb's copy carries only in-frame clones and drops some. That table supplies the V and J calls and clone size; D and trimming were determined from the DNA. The sample contains some 88,000 clones, around 85% of which appear only once. The sample originates from a study of blood T cell repertoires in COVID-19. The wider study: Acute and convalescent COVID-19 specimens originated in the United States, Italy and Spain. PBMCs, B-cell-depleted T cells, or T cells were the source of the cDNA or gDNA that made up the material.

The CDR3 runs to 13 residues. Trimming removed 6 bases at V and 7 bases at J, with 15 bases between. This chain uses TRBV12-3 or TRBV12-4 with TRBJ1-2; the D gene is possibly TRBD1 (6 bases). The sequence came from a woman aged 70-85 years with acute or convalescent COVID-19. Sequencing input: peripheral blood. The CDR3 DNA sequence: TGTGCCAGCAGGGAGGCAGGGGATCTTGGCTACACCTTC. Amino acids: CASREAGDLGYTF.